This T cell receptor beta chain comes out of a study of T cells in Graves' hyperthyroidism and ophthalmopathy. The investigators amplified TCR beta CDR3 regions from RNA transcripts. Primed by the HTBI set, a first-round RT-PCR was run on the TCR CDR3. MiXCR, applied by TCRdb to the multiplex PCR reads, yields one record per CDR3 protein. The sample carries 650,000 to 800,000 distinct CDR3 sequences, roughly 45% recorded once. CDR3 size: 15 residues. Trimming shortened V by 2 bases and J by 6 bases, and 16 bases separated the two germline ends. Germline CDR1 and CDR2: MNHNY and SVGAGI (reference sequence). Patients having uncontrolled infection, another autoimmune disease, pregnancy or lactation were not included.

The origin of this receptor is an adult man with Graves' disease, either hyperthyroidism or ophthalmopathy (not recorded which). V is TRBV6-6 and J is TRBJ1-1, with a weak D call TRBD1 (5 bases). The sequenced sample consisted of peripheral blood or thyroid tissue (not recorded which). CDR3: CASSYGWGEWAEAFF. CDR3 sequence (DNA): TGTGCCAGCAGTTACGGGTGGGGGGAGTGGGCTGAAGCTTTCTTT.